This T cell receptor (beta chain) originates from a study of shared clonotypes between healthy human individuals. Study-level information: Every donor yielded three CD4 naive, three CD4 memory, two CD8 naive and one CD8 memory plate. Notes on the study in general: Clonotypes shared by all four donors outscored non-shared clonotypes in generation probability.

Germline values: CDR1 SQVTM, CDR2 ANQGSEA. Trimming left V 4 bases short and J 1 base short, with 5 bases between. This CDR3 has 11 residues. Libraries were prepared by immunoSEQ multiplex PCR; TCRdb keeps only in-frame clonotypes and omits some of them. In the table there are roughly 2.5 million clones, roughly 92% of which are singletons. A word on this clone: As yet, its antigen is unknown.

A split of CD4+ cells into CD45RA+ naive and CD45RA-negative memory subsets was performed. The chain couples TRBV29-1 to TRBJ2-7; D remains ambiguous. The sequenced sample was naive CD4+ T cells sorted from blood. Sample subset: CD45RA+ positively selected. This receptor was identified in a man aged 18-30 years in good health. This CDR3 reads CSVVESYEQYF. CDR3 coding DNA: TGCAGCGTTGTCGAATCCTACGAGCAGTACTTC.